The source of this TCR beta chain is a study of tumor-infiltrating lymphocytes in primary liver carcinoma. Study-level information: Each of the growths was stage T1-T3 N0M0, extending roughly 4.2 to 11 cm across.

To note about this clonotype: As yet, its antigen is unknown. One end of the junction is discordant with germline, which a read error may explain.

With around 500 ng total RNA as template and a constant-region primer, TCR beta cDNA was made. What produced the TCR beta libraries was three nested multiplex PCR rounds using slightly modified ARM-PCR. The first two PCR rounds used TRBV1-TRBV30 primers with a Cbeta primer, roughly 10 cycles each. TCRdb fed the multiplex PCR reads into MiXCR, producing one record per CDR3 protein. The repertoire holds over 100,000 distinct CDR3 sequences, with around two thirds as singletons. Study outcomes and limitations: Tumors and blood were compared for top-250-clone fraction, and tumors had the significantly higher value (p = 0.039).

Germline values: CDR1 SGHVS, CDR2 FQNEAQ. This CDR3 spans 15 amino acids. The study co-extracted DNA and RNA from 20-30 mg of unsorted bulk tissue. Primary liver carcinoma in the patients was surgically resected. This receptor was identified in a woman aged 55-69 years with primary liver carcinoma and hepatitis B virus infection. The chain carries TRBV7-8 and TRBJ2-1; 7 positions match TRBD1. The sample comprised tumor-adjacent normal liver tissue. As DNA, the CDR3 is TGTACCAGCAGCCCGCAACAGGGGCCCTACAATGAGCAGTTCTTC. Its protein product is CTSSPQQGPYNEQFF.